Below, 14 T cell receptor beta chains from the same sample are listed, as sequenced in a study of blood T cell repertoires in COVID-19. Assay: immunoSEQ multiplex PCR; the TCRdb copy retains only in-frame clones and omits some. The table lists 85,000 to 90,000 clones, more than 75% of them singletons. Sequenced sample: peripheral blood. The source is a human donor in a cohort sampled during active COVID-19.

This sequence joins TRBV9 and TRBJ1-5; TRBD1 matches 9 bases. Per the germline V gene, CDR1 is SGDLS and CDR2 is YYNGEE. J was trimmed by 2 bases and V by 7 bases; bases with no gene match: 4. This CDR3 region has 14 residues. CDR3 coding DNA: TGTGCCAGCGGACAGGGGTTTGGCAATCAGCCCCAGCATTTT. Translation gives CASGQGFGNQPQHF.

The rearrangement joins TRBV7-2 to TRBJ2-7; tentative D call: TRBD2 (5 bases). The CDR3 length is 14 residues. V gave up 5 bases and J gave up 0 bases, with 11 bases separating them. The germline CDR1 and CDR2 sequences are SGHTA and FQGNSA. The CDR3 protein is CASSPDLSSYEQYF. CDR3 bases: TGTGCCAGCAGCCCGGACTTGAGCTCCTACGAGCAGTACTTC.

This rearrangement joins TRBV3-1 (or the pseudogene TRBV3-2) to TRBJ2-7, with 7 bases that match TRBD1. Germline assignment: CDR1 LGHDT and CDR2 YNNKEL (reference sequence). This CDR3 has 16 amino acids. Trimming took 7 bases from V and 6 from J; bases not matched to a gene: 18. The CDR3 bases are TGTGCCAGCATCCCTCCTATAGACAGGGATAGTACCGAGCAGTACTTC. This gives the protein CASIPPIDRDSTEQYF.

The J gene is TRBJ2-6, the V gene TRBV27; TRBD1 is a possible D gene (5 bases). In germline, CDR1 is MNHEY, CDR2 SMNVEV (reference sequence). V dropped 3 bases and J dropped 0 bases, with 9 bases sitting between them. The CDR3 covers 16 residues. The CDR3 reads CASSFTGRSGANVLTF. The CDR3 bases are TGTGCCAGCAGTTTTACAGGACGCTCTGGGGCCAACGTCCTGACTTTC.

The CDR3 DNA sequence: TGTGCCAGTAGTTTCGGACAGGGCCCCGGGGAGCTGTTTTTT. Its translation: CASSFGQGPGELFF. The chain links TRBV19 to TRBJ2-2; 8 bases agree with TRBD1. The V segment lost 5 bases and the J segment 6 bases; nucleotides outside the gene matches: 5. Germline CDR1 and CDR2: LNHDA and SQIVND (reference sequence). The CDR3 is 14 amino acids. The full variable domain, its missing parts supplied by reference TRBV19 and TRBJ2-2, is DGGITQSPKYLFRKEGQNVTLSCEQNLNHDAMYWYRQDPGQGLRLIYYSQIVNDFQKGDIAEGYSVSREKKESFPLTVTSAQKNPTAFYLCASSFGQGPGELFFGEGSRLTVL.

The chain carries TRBV7-3 and TRBJ1-1; the D gene is possibly TRBD1 (6 bases). CDR1 is SGHTA, CDR2 FQGTGA, per germline. The CDR3 covers 14 residues. The V gene lost 2 bases and the J gene lost 7 bases, with 14 bases spanning the gap. In DNA, the CDR3 is TGTGCCAGCAGCTTAGGTGGACAGACGTTTGAAGCTTTCTTT. Protein: CASSLGGQTFEAFF.

The chain joins TRBV9 to TRBJ2-1, with 8 bases lining up with TRBD2. The germline V gene has CDR1 SGDLS and CDR2 YYNGEE. J lost 9 bases, V lost 5 bases, and 10 bases had no gene match. This CDR3 contains 14 residues. The CDR3 DNA is TGTGCCAGCAGTTATGCGGGCGGGAGGTCTGAGCAGTTCTTC. Translated: CASSYAGGRSEQFF.

The V and J genes are TRBV19 and TRBJ2-7, with TRBD2 as a possible D gene (6 bases). V was cut by 9 bases and J by 1 base, with 10 bases left in between. Germline lookup yields CDR1 LNHDA and CDR2 SQIVND (reference sequence). The CDR3 totals 12 residues. The CDR3 spells CARDSGSYEQYF. As DNA, the CDR3 is TGTGCCAGGGATAGCGGTTCCTACGAGCAGTACTTC. Combining the CDR3 with reference TRBV19 and TRBJ2-7 gives the whole variable domain DGGITQSPKYLFRKEGQNVTLSCEQNLNHDAMYWYRQDPGQGLRLIYYSQIVNDFQKGDIAEGYSVSREKKESFPLTVTSAQKNPTAFYLCARDSGSYEQYFGPGTRLTVT.

The chain uses TRBV19 and TRBJ2-5; a possible D gene is TRBD1 (6 bases). Trimming shortened V by 5 bases and J by 4 bases, and 14 bases separated the two germline ends. Germline loops: CDR1 LNHDA, CDR2 SQIVND (reference sequence). CDR3 size: 14 residues. The DNA for the CDR3 is TGTGCCAGTAGTCCACAGGGTACTGGAGAGACCCAGTACTTC. This codes for CASSPQGTGETQYF.

This clone was seen a few times. The gene calls are TRBV19 and TRBJ1-6; 7 nucleotides agree with TRBD1. CDR1 LNHDA and CDR2 SQIVND come from the germline V gene (reference sequence). CDR3 size: 14 residues. V was pared by 8 bases and J by 9 bases, with 10 bases of the junction left unmatched. The CDR3 DNA sequence: TGTGCCAGTGGCGACAGGGCCGCAAGTTCACCCCTCCACTTT. It codes for CASGDRAASSPLHF. Using reference TRBV19 and TRBJ1-6 for the parts outside the CDR3, the full variable domain is DGGITQSPKYLFRKEGQNVTLSCEQNLNHDAMYWYRQDPGQGLRLIYYSQIVNDFQKGDIAEGYSVSREKKESFPLTVTSAQKNPTAFYLCASGDRAASSPLHFGNGTRLTVT.

The chain recombines TRBV5-5 with TRBJ1-2; TRBD1 matches at 7 bases. The CDR3 covers 15 residues. Germline V CDR1 and CDR2: SGHKS, YYEKEE (reference sequence). The trim removed 6 bases at V and 5 bases at J, leaving 13 bases unmatched. The CDR3: CASKLTGALEYGYTF. For the CDR3, the DNA is TGTGCCAGCAAATTAACAGGGGCCCTTGAATATGGCTACACCTTC.

The chain carries TRBV6-5 and TRBJ2-1; D might be TRBD2 (5 bases). This CDR3 contains 15 residues. The V gene's germline CDR1 is MNHEY and CDR2 SVGAGI. V lost 6 bases, J lost 0 bases, and 12 bases lay in between. CDR3 sequence reads: CASSPGFGSYNEQFF. The CDR3 DNA follows: TGTGCCAGCAGCCCGGGATTTGGCTCCTACAATGAGCAGTTCTTC.

This clone is a singleton in its sample. CDR3 region: CASSIDGTGGFSEQFF. The CDR3 coding sequence is TGTGCCAGTAGTATAGATGGAACAGGGGGGTTCTCTGAGCAGTTCTTC. The chain carries TRBV19 and TRBJ2-1; the match to TRBD1 covers 8 bases. J lost 9 bases, V lost 0 bases, and 10 bases had no gene match. The CDR3 covers 16 residues. From germline, CDR1 is LNHDA and CDR2 SQIVND (reference sequence).

The chain is built from TRBV5-1 and TRBJ1-1, with TRBD1 matching 8 bases. J was trimmed by 0 bases and V by 3 bases; bases with no gene match: 1. The CDR3 totals 14 residues. The germline gives CDR1 SGHRS, CDR2 YFSETQ. CDR3 DNA sequence: TGCGCCAGCAGCTGGACAGGGATGAACACTGAAGCTTTCTTT. Residues: CASSWTGMNTEAFF.